This T cell receptor beta chain emerged from a study of response to subunit inactivated influenza vaccine. Study observations and caveats: Each seasonal influenza vaccination recruits few new T cells, the authors suggested.

This clonotype was seen a few times. Its antigen is not identified. TCRdb reanalysed the RT-PCR reads using MiXCR and keeps one entry per CDR3 protein. The sample carries 280,000 or so distinct CDR3 sequences, 20% to 25% recorded once. The V gene's germline CDR1 is SGHKS and CDR2 YYEKEE (reference sequence). The CDR3 has 15 residues. Trimming at V came to 0 bases and at J to 5 bases, leaving 4 bases not matched to a gene. The sequences come from PBMCs from blood, collected less than 22 months after vaccination. The clonotype was recovered from a man between 50 and 75 years old who received an inactivated influenza vaccine. The chain carries TRBV5-5 and TRBJ1-1; 10 bases match TRBD1. In DNA form, the CDR3 reads TGTGCCAGCAGCTTGGCGACAGGGGGCACGACTGAAGCTTTCTTT. Translation gives CASSLATGGTTEAFF.